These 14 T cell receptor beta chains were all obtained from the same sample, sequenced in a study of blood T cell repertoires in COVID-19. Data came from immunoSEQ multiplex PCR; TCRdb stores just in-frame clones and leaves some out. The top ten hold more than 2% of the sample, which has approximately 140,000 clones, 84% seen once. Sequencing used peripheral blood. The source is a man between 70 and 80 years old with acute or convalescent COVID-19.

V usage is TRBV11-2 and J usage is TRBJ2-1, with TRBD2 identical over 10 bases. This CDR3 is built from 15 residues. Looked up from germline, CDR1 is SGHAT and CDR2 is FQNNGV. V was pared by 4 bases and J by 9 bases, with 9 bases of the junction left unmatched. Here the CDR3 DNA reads TGTGCCAGCAGCTATACTAGCGGGGAGTGGGGTGAGCAGTTCTTC. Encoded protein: CASSYTSGEWGEQFF.

The CDR3 spells CASATEATVRGPQHF. The CDR3 bases are TGTGCCAGCGCCACTGAAGCGACAGTCAGAGGGCCCCAGCATTTT. The V call is TRBV28, the J call TRBJ1-5; weak D call: TRBD1 (5 bases). Trimming pared 8 bases from V and 9 bases from J, leaving 23 bases between. The CDR3 extends over 15 amino acids. Germline V gene sequence: CDR1 MDHEN, CDR2 SYDVKM. The full variable domain, in which reference TRBV28 and TRBJ1-5 provide the parts outside the CDR3, is DVKVTQSSRYLVKRTGEKVFLECVQDMDHENMFWYRQDPGLGLRLIYFSYDVKMKEKGDIPEGYSVSREKKERFSLILESASTNQTSMYLCASATEATVRGPQHFGDGTRLSIL.

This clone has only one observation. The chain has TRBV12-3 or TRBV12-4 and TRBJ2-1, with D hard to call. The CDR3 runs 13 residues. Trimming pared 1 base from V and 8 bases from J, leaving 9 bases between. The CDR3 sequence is CASSLERFDEQFF. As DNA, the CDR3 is TGTGCCAGCAGTTTAGAGAGGTTCGATGAGCAGTTCTTC.

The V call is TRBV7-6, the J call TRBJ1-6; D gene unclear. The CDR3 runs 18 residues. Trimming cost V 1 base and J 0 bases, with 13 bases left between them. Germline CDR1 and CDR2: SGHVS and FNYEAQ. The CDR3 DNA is TGTGCCAGCAGCTTAGGAACCTCCCGGAGCTCCTATAATTCACCCCTCCACTTT. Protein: CASSLGTSRSSYNSPLHF.

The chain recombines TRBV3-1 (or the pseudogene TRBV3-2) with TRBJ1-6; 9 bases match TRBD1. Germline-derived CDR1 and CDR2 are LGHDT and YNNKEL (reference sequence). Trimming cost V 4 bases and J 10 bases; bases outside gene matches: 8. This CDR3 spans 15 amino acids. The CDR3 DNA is TGTGCCAGCAGCCTTAGGACAGGGGTTAGATCACCCCTCCACTTT. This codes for CASSLRTGVRSPLHF.

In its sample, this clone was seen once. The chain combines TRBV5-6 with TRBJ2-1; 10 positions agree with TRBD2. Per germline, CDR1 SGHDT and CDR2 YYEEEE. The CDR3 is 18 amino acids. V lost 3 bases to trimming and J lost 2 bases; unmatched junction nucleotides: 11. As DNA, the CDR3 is TGTGCCAGCAGCTGGAGCGGGAGGGCCAATGAGGCCTACAATGAGCAGTTCTTC. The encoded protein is CASSWSGRANEAYNEQFF.

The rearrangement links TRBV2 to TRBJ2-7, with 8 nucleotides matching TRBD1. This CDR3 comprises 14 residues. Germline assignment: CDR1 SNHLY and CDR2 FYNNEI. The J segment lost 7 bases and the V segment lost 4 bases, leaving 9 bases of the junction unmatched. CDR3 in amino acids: CASSGGQGLPEQYF. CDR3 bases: TGTGCCAGCAGTGGCGGACAGGGTCTCCCTGAGCAGTACTTC.

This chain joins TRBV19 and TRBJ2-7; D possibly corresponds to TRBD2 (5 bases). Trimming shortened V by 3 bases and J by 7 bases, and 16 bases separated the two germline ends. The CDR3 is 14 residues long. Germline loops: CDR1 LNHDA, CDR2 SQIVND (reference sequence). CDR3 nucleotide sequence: TGTGCCAGTAGTATTGGTACTGGGCCGGGGGAGCAGTACTTC. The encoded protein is CASSIGTGPGEQYF.

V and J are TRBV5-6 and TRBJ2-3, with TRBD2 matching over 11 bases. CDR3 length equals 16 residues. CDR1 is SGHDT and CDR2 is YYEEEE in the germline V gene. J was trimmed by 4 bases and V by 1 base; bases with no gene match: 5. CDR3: CASSLLLAGAADTQYF. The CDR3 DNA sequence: TGTGCCAGCAGCTTGTTACTAGCGGGAGCAGCAGATACGCAGTATTTT.

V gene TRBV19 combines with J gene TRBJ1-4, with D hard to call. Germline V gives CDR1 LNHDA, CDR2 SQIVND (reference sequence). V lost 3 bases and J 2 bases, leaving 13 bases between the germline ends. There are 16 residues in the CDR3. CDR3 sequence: CASSISPTGTNEKLFF. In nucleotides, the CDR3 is TGTGCCAGTAGTATCTCCCCGACGGGGACTAATGAAAAACTGTTTTTT.

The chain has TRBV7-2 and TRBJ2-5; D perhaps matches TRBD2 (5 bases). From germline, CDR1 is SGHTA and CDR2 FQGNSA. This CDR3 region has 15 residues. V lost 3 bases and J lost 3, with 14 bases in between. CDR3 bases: TGTGCCAGCAGCTTCGCGGGCACCGGAGAAGAGACCCAGTACTTC. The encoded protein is CASSFAGTGEETQYF.

The CDR3 region is CASNLAGALDEQFF. As DNA, the CDR3 is TGTGCCAGCAACCTAGCGGGGGCCTTGGATGAGCAGTTCTTC. The chain joins TRBV7-9 to TRBJ2-1; TRBD2 matches 10 bases. The junction had 8 bases not matched to a gene; V was cut back by 7 bases and J by 8 bases. There are 14 residues in the CDR3. Germline-derived CDR1 and CDR2 are SEHNR and FQNEAQ (reference sequence).

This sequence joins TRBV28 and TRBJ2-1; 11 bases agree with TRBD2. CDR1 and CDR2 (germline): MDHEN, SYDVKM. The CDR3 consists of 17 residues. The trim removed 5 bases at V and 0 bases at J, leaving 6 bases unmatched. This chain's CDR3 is CASSVTSGIRSYNEQFF. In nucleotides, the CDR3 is TGTGCCAGCAGTGTGACTAGCGGGATCCGCTCCTACAATGAGCAGTTCTTC.

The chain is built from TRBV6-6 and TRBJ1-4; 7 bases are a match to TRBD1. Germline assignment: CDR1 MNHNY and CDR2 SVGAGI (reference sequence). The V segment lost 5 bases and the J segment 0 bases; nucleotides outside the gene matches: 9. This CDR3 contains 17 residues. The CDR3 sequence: CASSLERQGATNEKLFF. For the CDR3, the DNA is TGTGCCAGCAGTCTCGAGAGGCAGGGGGCAACTAATGAAAAACTGTTTTTT.